This T cell receptor beta chain was observed in a study of shared clonotypes between healthy human individuals. About the study: Ranging from 18 to 49 in age, donors were two women and a few men.

The V end was cut by 4 bases, the J end by 1 base, with 11 bases between. CDR1 and CDR2 (germline): SGDLS, YYNGEE. The CDR3 has 15 residues. Measured with immunoSEQ multiplex PCR; TCRdb has only the in-frame clones, and not every one. The sample records roughly 2 million clones, 95% being singletons. Of note for this clone: Its antigen is still unknown.

Study conclusions and caveats: Rarefaction exposed incomplete sorted-subset sequencing despite large depth.

A CD45RA+ naive subset and a CD45RA-negative memory subset were split from CD4+ cells. This TCR derives from a man between 18 and 35 years old in good health. Sequencing was performed on naive CD4+ T cells sorted from blood. Subset specified: CD45RA+ positively selected. J is TRBJ2-2 and V is TRBV9; D may be TRBD2 (6 bases). CDR3 nucleotide sequence: TGTGCCAGCAGCCTTATAGCGGTGAACACCGGGGAGCTGTTTTTT. It encodes CASSLIAVNTGELFF.